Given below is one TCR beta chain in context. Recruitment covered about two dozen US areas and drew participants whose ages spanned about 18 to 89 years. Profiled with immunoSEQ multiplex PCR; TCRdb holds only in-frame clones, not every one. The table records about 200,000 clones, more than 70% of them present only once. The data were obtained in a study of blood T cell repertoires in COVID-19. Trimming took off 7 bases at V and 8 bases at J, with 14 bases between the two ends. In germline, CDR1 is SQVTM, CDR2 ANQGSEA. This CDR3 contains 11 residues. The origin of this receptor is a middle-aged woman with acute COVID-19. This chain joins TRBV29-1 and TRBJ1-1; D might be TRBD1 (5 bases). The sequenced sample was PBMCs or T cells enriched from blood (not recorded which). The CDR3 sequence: CSAGGTQEAFF. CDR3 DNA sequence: TGCAGCGCCGGGGGGACCCAAGAAGCTTTCTTT.